What follows are 15 T cell receptor beta chains derived from one specimen sequenced in a study of identical twins' blood T cells. TCRdb itself ran the 5' RACE reads through MiXCR, one entry per CDR3 protein. The repertoire holds hundreds of thousands of distinct CDR3 sequences, with roughly 31% as singletons. The sequenced sample was PBMCs. The receptors were sampled from a woman aged 18-49 years in good health.

The rearrangement joins TRBV25-1 to TRBJ2-2; D may be TRBD1 or TRBD2 (5 bases each). The germline V and J ends were trimmed by 7 bases and 4 bases, with 7 bases remaining between them. The CDR3 loop spans 12 amino acids. Per the germline V gene, CDR1 is MGHDK and CDR2 is SYGVNS. CDR3 protein: CASTGLTGELFF. In nucleotides, the CDR3 is TGTGCCAGCACGGGGCTCACCGGGGAGCTGTTTTTT.

This clonotype has only a few counts. One junction end disagrees with the germline gene, perhaps due to a read error. The chain recombines TRBV7-7 with TRBJ2-3; 11 bases match TRBD2. CDR3 length: 15 residues. Germline loops: CDR1 SSHAT, CDR2 FNYEAQ (reference sequence). The CDR3 protein is CASSPSGGLTDTQYF. The CDR3 DNA reads TGTGCTAGCAGTCCTAGCGGGGGGCTCACAGATACGCAGTATTTT.

The sample holds a few counts of this clonotype. The J gene is TRBJ2-1, the V gene TRBV9; 11 positions agree with TRBD2. After removal of 3 bases from V and 1 base from J, the junction contained 9 bases not matched to a gene. CDR1 and CDR2 from the germline V gene are SGDLS and YYNGEE. CDR3 length: 18 amino acids. The CDR3 is CASSGDLTSGGSYNEQFF. CDR3 DNA: TGTGCCAGCAGCGGAGACCTTACTAGCGGGGGATCCTACAATGAGCAGTTCTTC.

The chain couples TRBV20-1 to TRBJ2-1; D uncertain. The CDR3 contains 11 residues. V lost 3 bases and J lost 15, with 15 bases in between. Germline-derived CDR1 and CDR2 are DFQATT and SNEGSKA (reference sequence). CDR3 sequence reads: CSARVTDGRFF. The CDR3 nucleotides are TGCAGTGCTAGGGTGACGGACGGTCGGTTCTTC.

The V call is TRBV20-1, the J call TRBJ2-1; no clear D gene. CDR3 length equals 13 residues. V was clipped by 1 base and J by 8 bases, with 12 bases between them. Germline CDR1 reads DFQATT; CDR2 reads SNEGSKA (reference sequence). The CDR3 DNA is TGCAGTGCTAGAGTGAATTTGGCTTATGAGCAGTTCTTC. It yields the protein CSARVNLAYEQFF.

The rearrangement joins TRBV3-1 to TRBJ1-4; D unclear. The germline V gene encodes CDR1 LGHDT and CDR2 YNNKEL (reference sequence). The CDR3 runs 13 residues. Between the trimmed V and J ends, which lost 5 bases and 8 bases, there was a span of 12 bases. The CDR3 protein is CASSFRSAEKLFF. The CDR3 DNA reads TGTGCCAGCAGCTTTCGGAGCGCCGAAAAACTGTTTTTT. The whole variable domain, filled in from reference TRBV3-1 and TRBJ1-4, reads DTAVSQTPKYLVTQMGNDKSIKCEQNLGHDTMYWYKQDSKKFLKIMFSYNNKELIINETVPNRFSPKSPDKAHLNLHINSLELGDSAVYFCASSFRSAEKLFFGSGTQLSVL.

A few counts support this clonotype. The chain employs TRBV7-9 and TRBJ1-1; 7 positions match TRBD1. Trimming cost V 4 bases and J 12 bases; bases outside gene matches: 5. CDR1 and CDR2 (germline): SEHNR, FQNEAQ (reference sequence). The CDR3 length is 11 residues. This CDR3 is CASSYRGLTFF. CDR3 bases: TGTGCCAGCAGCTACAGGGGTTTAACTTTCTTT. The variable domain in full, with the rest retrieved from reference TRBV7-9 and TRBJ1-1, is DTGVSQNPRHKITKRGQNVTFRCDPISEHNRLYWYRQTLGQGPEFLTYFQNEAQLEKSRLLSDRFSAERPKGSFSTLEIQRTEQGDSAMYLCASSYRGLTFFGQGTRLTVV.

Of note for this clonotype: A much larger clone differs by one base, so this may be a read error. This rearrangement joins TRBV10-1 to TRBJ2-2; TRBD2 is a possible D gene (6 bases). CDR1 is WNHNN, CDR2 SYGVQD, per germline (reference sequence). Trimming removed 10 bases at V and 4 bases at J, with 19 bases between. The CDR3 sequence is 15 residues long. The CDR3 nucleotides are TGCGCCACCTATCCGGAGGGAGTGGGCACCGGGGAGCTGTTTTTT. This gives the protein CATYPEGVGTGELFF.

The chain joins TRBV20-1 to TRBJ2-5, with no clear D. V lost 1 base to trimming and J lost 1 base, with 7 bases between them. The germline V gene has CDR1 DFQATT and CDR2 SNEGSKA (reference sequence). The CDR3 consists of 13 residues. Here the CDR3 DNA reads TGCAGTGCTAGAGTTTCTAGCCAAGAGACCCAGTACTTC. It codes for CSARVSSQETQYF.

This clonotype was observed a handful of times. V usage is TRBV19 and J usage is TRBJ1-5; 7 nucleotides match TRBD1. The CDR3 is 14 residues long. Germline values: CDR1 LNHDA, CDR2 SQIVND (reference sequence). Trimming took 10 bases from V and 11 from J; bases not matched to a gene: 17. Here the CDR3 DNA reads TGTGCCACAGGACAGGCGGGTCAATCAATAACCCAGCATTTT. Its translation: CATGQAGQSITQHF.

The chain's CDR3 is CASISLLAGAQYF. The CDR3 DNA sequence: TGTGCCAGCATCTCATTACTAGCGGGGGCGCAGTATTTT. The chain joins TRBV7-9 to TRBJ2-3; 11 bases are a match to TRBD2. The CDR3 loop spans 13 amino acids. Trimming cost V 7 bases and J 10 bases; bases outside gene matches: 7. Looked up from germline, CDR1 is SEHNR and CDR2 is FQNEAQ (reference sequence).

This clonotype was picked up a small number of times. The chain joins TRBV4-3 to TRBJ1-1; no clear D. This CDR3 has 15 amino acids. The V gene's germline CDR1 is LGHNA and CDR2 YSLEER. The V end lost 4 bases, the J end lost 3 bases, and 15 bases lay between the germline ends. In DNA form, the CDR3 reads TGCGCCAGCAGCCTCCAAGAGGGTCGGGACACTGAAGCTTTCTTT. This gives the protein CASSLQEGRDTEAFF.

The sample holds a few counts of this clonotype. This chain joins TRBV10-3 and TRBJ2-3, with 7 bases lining up with TRBD2. This CDR3 region has 14 residues. The V gene's germline CDR1 is ENHRY and CDR2 SYGVKD. V lost 9 bases to trimming and J lost 5 bases; unmatched junction nucleotides: 11. The CDR3 sequence is CAIKTSLSGDTQYF. The CDR3, as DNA: TGTGCCATAAAGACTAGCCTTTCGGGAGATACGCAGTATTTT.

This clonotype came up a few times. V is TRBV19 and J is TRBJ1-1; no reliable D call. The V end was cut by 3 bases, the J end by 1 base, with 6 bases between. Per germline, CDR1 LNHDA and CDR2 SQIVND (reference sequence). The CDR3 consists of 13 residues. CDR3 protein: CASSIGRNTEAFF. DNA for the CDR3: TGTGCCAGTAGTATCGGCAGGAACACTGAAGCTTTCTTT.

The CDR3 nucleotides read TGTGCCAGTAGTATTTTCCGCAGGGGGAACACCGGGGAGCTGTTTTTT. Translating it yields CASSIFRRGNTGELFF. The V gene is TRBV19, the J gene TRBJ2-2; weak D call: TRBD1 (6 bases). Trimming removed 3 bases at V and 1 base at J, with 12 bases between. Germline CDR1 and CDR2: LNHDA and SQIVND (reference sequence). CDR3 length: 16 residues.